The 12 T cell receptor beta chains reported below all come from one sample, sequenced in a study of T cell responses to AZD1222 COVID-19 vaccine. Sequencing used immunoSEQ multiplex PCR; TCRdb keeps in-frame clones, though not all of them. The sample contains 80,000 or so clones, 70% to 90% of which appear only once. The specimen was peripheral blood, collected 28 days after the second AZD1222 dose. These receptors were obtained from an adult who received the AZD1222 COVID-19 vaccine.

The chain recombines TRBV4-2 with TRBJ1-3; 7 positions agree with TRBD1. Per germline, CDR1 LGHNA and CDR2 YNFKEQ. The CDR3 contains 16 residues. Trimming removed 0 bases from V and 8 bases from J; junction bases left unmatched: 10. CDR3 coding DNA: TGTGCCAGCAGCCAAGATGCAGGGGGTAGCGGGGACACCATATATTTT. Its protein product is CASSQDAGGSGDTIYF.

The genes are TRBV5-1 and TRBJ1-3; no clear D. V lost 0 bases, J lost 0 bases, and 10 bases lay in between. CDR1 is SGHRS, CDR2 YFSETQ, per germline. The CDR3 runs 16 residues. Here the CDR3 reads CASSLGYSGSGNTIYF. CDR3 bases: TGCGCCAGCAGCTTGGGTTACAGCGGCTCTGGAAACACCATATATTTT.

The CDR3 DNA reads TGTGCCAGCATCCCTTCGACAGGGAAGAACACTGAAGCTTTCTTT. Its translation: CASIPSTGKNTEAFF. This chain uses TRBV4-2 with TRBJ1-1; 7 bases are shared with TRBD1. CDR3 size: 15 residues. Germline V lookup: CDR1 LGHNA, CDR2 YNFKEQ. Germline trimming cut 7 bases from V and 1 base from J; bases unmatched to any gene: 9.

V and J are TRBV4-1 and TRBJ2-5; 7 bases map to TRBD1. Trimming cost V 0 bases and J 5 bases; bases outside gene matches: 3. CDR3 length: 14 residues. Germline V gene lookup returns CDR1 MGHRA and CDR2 YSYEKL. The CDR3 is CASSQEGTDETQYF. The CDR3 region has the DNA TGCGCCAGCAGCCAAGAGGGGACAGATGAGACCCAGTACTTC.

This rearrangement joins TRBV7-9 to TRBJ1-3; TRBD1 matches 7 bases. Germline CDR1 reads SEHNR; CDR2 reads FQNEAQ (reference sequence). The CDR3 totals 15 residues. Trimming removed 5 bases from V and 1 base from J; junction bases left unmatched: 5. The CDR3 DNA follows: TGTGCCAGCAGCCCCGACAGGGCGTCTGGAAACACCATATATTTT. It translates to CASSPDRASGNTIYF.

The gene calls are TRBV11-3 and TRBJ2-5, with D perhaps TRBD1 (6 bases). This CDR3 is 13 amino acids long. The V gene's germline CDR1 is SGHNT and CDR2 YENEEA. Trimming left V 5 bases short and J 5 bases short, with 12 bases between. The CDR3 DNA sequence: TGTGCCAGCAGCCATGCAGGGGCTGAGACCCAGTACTTC. Translating gives CASSHAGAETQYF.

The J gene is TRBJ2-5, the V gene TRBV3-1 (or the pseudogene TRBV3-2), with 10 bases matching TRBD2. With V trimmed by 3 bases and J by 5 bases, 15 bases remained unmatched. Germline loops: CDR1 LGHDT, CDR2 YNNKEL (reference sequence). The length of the CDR3 is 18 residues. This CDR3 reads CASSQGTSETITQETQYF. The DNA of the CDR3 is TGTGCCAGCAGCCAGGGGACTAGCGAGACTATAACCCAGGAGACCCAGTACTTC.

The gene calls are TRBV7-9 and TRBJ2-7, with TRBD1 identical over 7 bases. Germline CDR1 is SEHNR and CDR2 is FQNEAQ (reference sequence). This CDR3 is 15 amino acids long. With V trimmed by 4 bases and J by 0 bases, 6 bases remained unmatched. In nucleotides, the CDR3 is TGTGCCAGCAGCTCCATTAGGGACAGCTCCTACGAGCAGTACTTC. This translates into CASSSIRDSSYEQYF. The full variable domain, completed using reference TRBV7-9 and TRBJ2-7, is DTGVSQNPRHKITKRGQNVTFRCDPISEHNRLYWYRQTLGQGPEFLTYFQNEAQLEKSRLLSDRFSAERPKGSFSTLEIQRTEQGDSAMYLCASSSIRDSSYEQYFGPGTRLTVT.

J is TRBJ1-2 and V is TRBV7-8, with no clear D. Germline assignment: CDR1 SGHVS and CDR2 FQNEAQ. The CDR3 sequence is 14 residues long. V lost 0 bases, J lost 6 bases, and 11 bases lay in between. CDR3 nucleotide sequence: TGTGCCAGCAGCTTAGCGTACGGGGAAGATGGCTACACCTTC. This sequence encodes CASSLAYGEDGYTF.

This rearrangement joins TRBV30 to TRBJ1-1; D is uncertain. Trimming took off 2 bases at V and 4 bases at J, with 20 bases between the two ends. CDR3 size: 16 residues. The germline V gene encodes CDR1 GTSNPN and CDR2 SVGIG (reference sequence). The DNA for the CDR3 is TGTGCCTGGAGTCCTAATCCCGGGAAAAGAGGCACTGAAGCTTTCTTT. It specifies CAWSPNPGKRGTEAFF.

The chain recombines TRBV9 with TRBJ2-1, with D unclear. Germline CDR1 and CDR2: SGDLS and YYNGEE. The CDR3 is made up of 13 amino acids. The ends were cut back, 0 bases at V and 9 bases at J, with 10 bases in the middle. The CDR3 DNA follows: TGTGCCAGCAGCGTAGTAGAAGCAGGTGAGCAGTTCTTC. Its protein is CASSVVEAGEQFF.

The chain couples TRBV29-1 to TRBJ2-7, with TRBD2 matching over 12 bases. This CDR3 is 13 amino acids long. Trimming removed 7 bases from V and 4 bases from J; junction bases left unmatched: 5. In germline, CDR1 is SQVTM, CDR2 ANQGSEA. CDR3 region: CSATSGGLYEQYF. Written as DNA, the CDR3 is TGCAGCGCAACTAGCGGGGGGTTATACGAGCAGTACTTC.